These T cell receptor beta chains were read from a single sample in a study of shared clonotypes between healthy human individuals. Profiled with immunoSEQ multiplex PCR; TCRdb holds only in-frame clones, not every one. The sample yields 170,000 or so clones, 60% to 75% seen once. Sequencing input: memory CD4+ T cells sorted from blood. These receptors were taken from a man younger than 45 in good health. Each CDR3 is given with its conserved first and last residue. A D gene is named only where the DNA matches it firmly. Part of the rows lack a size; the others show once, few, many or a class for expanded clones.

TRBJ2-7 | - | - | TRBV14 | CASSQVRSGQQQYF | TGTGCCAGCAGCCAAGTCCGCTCCGGGCAGCAGCAGTACTTC
TRBJ2-7 | TRBD1 | - | TRBV6-1 | CASSGGQLSYEQYF | TGTGCCAGCAGTGGGGGACAGCTCTCCTACGAGCAGTACTTC
TRBJ2-3 | TRBD2 | - | TRBV27 | CASRTAGGYADTQYF | TGTGCCAGCAGAACAGCGGGAGGGTATGCAGATACGCAGTATTTT
TRBJ2-5 | TRBD2 | - | TRBV14 | CASSPPKRTSGILQETQYF | TGTGCCAGCAGCCCACCAAAACGGACTAGCGGGATTCTACAAGAGACCCAGTACTTC
TRBJ2-3 | TRBD2 | - | TRBV10-3 | CASTRLAGDLSTDTQYF | TGTGCCTCCACCAGACTAGCGGGAGATCTGAGCACAGATACGCAGTATTTT
TRBJ2-7 | - | - | TRBV12-1 | CASSPWANNRSSYEQYF | TGTGCCAGCAGCCCCTGGGCCAACAATAGGAGCTCCTACGAGCAGTACTTC
TRBJ2-2 | - | - | TRBV5-1 | CASAGATNTGELFF | TGCGCCAGCGCAGGAGCAACGAACACCGGGGAGCTGTTTTTT
TRBJ2-1 | - | - | TRBV5-4 | CASSLIGTKYNEQFF | TGTGCCAGCAGCTTGATCGGGACCAAATACAATGAGCAGTTCTTC
TRBJ1-2 | TRBD1 | - | TRBV28 | CASSYQDRVLYGYTF | TGTGCCAGCAGTTATCAGGACAGGGTCCTATATGGCTACACCTTC
TRBJ2-2 | TRBD1 | - | TRBV10-3 | CATLTGGGGPGELFF | TGTGCCACCCTTACAGGGGGCGGAGGGCCCGGGGAGCTGTTTTTT
TRBJ2-1 | - | - | TRBV9 | CASSLRGWEGTYNEQFF | TGTGCCAGCAGTCTCAGGGGTTGGGAGGGGACCTACAATGAGCAGTTCTTC
TRBJ2-7 | TRBD2 | - | TRBV11-2 | CASSLAGGREQYF | TGTGCCAGCAGCCTAGCGGGAGGGCGGGAGCAGTACTTC
TRBJ2-3 | TRBD1 | - | TRBV7-9 | CATKRPLRDRGPTDTQYF | TGTGCCACCAAACGTCCGCTGCGGGACAGGGGGCCAACAGATACGCAGTATTTT
TRBJ1-5 | - | - | TRBV27 | CASSSRPGNQPQHF | TGTGCCAGCAGTTCCAGACCGGGCAATCAGCCCCAGCATTTT
TRBJ2-2 | - | - | TRBV5-1 | CASRESTGELFF | TGCGCCAGCAGGGAGAGCACCGGGGAGCTGTTTTTT
TRBJ2-2 | - | - | TRBV6-5 | CASSLDQTNTGELFF | TGTGCCAGCAGCCTGGACCAAACGAACACCGGGGAGCTGTTTTTT
TRBJ2-7 | - | - | TRBV6-5 | CASSPRTASYEQYF | TGTGCCAGCAGTCCTCGGACGGCCTCCTACGAGCAGTACTTC
TRBJ2-3 | TRBD2 | - | TRBV5-1 | CASSWGLDTDTQYF | TGCGCCAGCAGCTGGGGACTAGACACAGATACGCAGTATTTT
TRBJ2-1 | TRBD2 | once | TRBV5-1 | CASSLRSGSPEQFF | TGCGCCAGCAGCTTGCGGAGCGGGAGTCCCGAGCAGTTCTTC
TRBJ2-7 | - | - | TRBV7-8 | CASSTRPGGNEQYF | TGTGCCAGCAGCACCCGCCCAGGGGGGAACGAGCAGTACTTC
TRBJ2-1 | - | - | TRBV11-2 | CASSLGPGGEQFF | TGTGCCAGCAGCTTAGGCCCGGGCGGGGAGCAGTTCTTC
TRBJ2-7 | - | - | TRBV5-1 | CASSFGGSSYEQYF | TGCGCCAGCAGCTTCGGGGGTTCCTCCTACGAGCAGTACTTC
TRBJ2-1 | TRBD2 | few | TRBV6-1 | CASSAVAGGRSNEQFF | TGTGCCAGCAGTGCAGTAGCGGGAGGCCGTAGCAATGAGCAGTTCTTC
TRBJ2-7 | - | - | TRBV7-3 | CASSLYLGHEQYF | TGTGCCAGCAGCTTATACTTGGGCCACGAGCAGTACTTC
TRBJ1-1 | - | few | TRBV7-6 | CASSLVTGTNTEAFF | TGTGCCAGCAGCTTGGTTACCGGTACGAACACTGAAGCTTTCTTT
TRBJ1-3 | - | - | TRBV27 | CASKRHSGNTIYF | TGTGCCAGCAAACGGCACTCTGGAAACACCATATATTTT
TRBJ2-2 | - | - | TRBV4-3 | CASSPTTGELFF | TGCGCCAGCAGCCCCACCACCGGGGAGCTGTTTTTT
TRBJ2-1 | TRBD2 | once | TRBV10-3 | CAISSGGYNEQFF | TGTGCCATCAGTAGCGGGGGGTACAATGAGCAGTTCTTC
TRBJ2-2 | TRBD2 | - | TRBV7-3 | CASSPTGASGRVGGELFF | TGTGCCAGCAGCCCAACAGGGGCTAGCGGGAGAGTAGGCGGGGAGCTGTTTTTT
TRBJ2-1 | TRBD1 | few | TRBV7-9 | CASSTDRGRLAGLNEQFF | TGTGCCAGCAGCACGGACAGGGGGCGGCTAGCGGGCCTAAATGAGCAGTTCTTC
TRBJ2-7 | - | - | TRBV6-1 | CASSSQGSRAYEQYF | TGTGCCAGCAGCAGCCAGGGAAGTAGAGCCTACGAGCAGTACTTC
TRBJ2-7 | - | - | TRBV5-1 | CASSLGMNDLMF | TGCGCCAGCAGCTTGGGGATGAACGACTTAATGTTC
TRBJ2-1 | - | few | TRBV11-3 | CASSREQGGQFF | TGTGCCAGCAGCCGAGAACAGGGTGGGCAGTTCTTC
TRBJ2-7 | - | once | TRBV29-1 | CSAQYNYEQYF | TGCAGCGCTCAATACAATTACGAGCAGTACTTC
TRBJ2-1 | TRBD2 | few | TRBV5-1 | CASSSGTSGKSSYNEQFF | TGCGCCAGCAGCTCCGGGACTAGCGGGAAGAGCTCCTACAATGAGCAGTTCTTC
TRBJ2-7 | - | - | TRBV7-8 | CASSLARSYEQYF | TGTGCCAGCAGCTTAGCGCGGAGCTACGAGCAGTACTTC
TRBJ2-2 | - | - | TRBV30 | CAWSWSTTGELFF | TGTGCCTGGTCTTGGTCTACGACCGGGGAGCTGTTTTTT
TRBJ2-2 | TRBD1 | few | TRBV15 | CATSRSGGLTGELFF | TGTGCCACCAGCCGATCAGGGGGCCTCACCGGGGAGCTGTTTTTT
TRBJ2-5 | - | - | TRBV27 | CASSLGETQYF | TGTGCCAGCAGTTTGGGAGAGACCCAGTACTTC
TRBJ2-6 | - | - | TRBV7-3 | CASSLFATQSGANVLTF | TGTGCCAGCAGCTTATTCGCTACGCAGTCTGGGGCCAACGTCCTGACTTTC
TRBJ2-7 | TRBD1 | - | TRBV28 | CASGTGGYEQYF | TGTGCCAGCGGGACAGGGGGCTACGAGCAGTACTTC
TRBJ2-2 | TRBD2 | - | TRBV6-4 | CASPPASGKFTGELFF | TGTGCCAGCCCTCCTGCTAGCGGGAAGTTTACCGGGGAGCTGTTTTTT
TRBJ2-5 | - | few | TRBV2 | CASSGGQSSQETQYF | TGTGCCAGCAGTGGCGGACAGTCCTCGCAAGAGACCCAGTACTTC
TRBJ2-2 | - | - | TRBV18 | CASSPRTGGNTGELFF | TGTGCCAGCTCACCACGAACAGGTGGGAACACCGGGGAGCTGTTTTTT
TRBJ1-1 | - | - | TRBV10-1 | CASSWGGTTEAFF | TGCGCCAGCAGTTGGGGGGGGACCACTGAAGCTTTCTTT
TRBJ1-2 | TRBD1 | many | TRBV5-5 | CASSLAGQGLGYTF | TGTGCCAGCAGCTTGGCGGGACAGGGTCTCGGCTACACCTTC
TRBJ1-5 | - | - | TRBV7-9 | CASSLGHSTGGQPQHF | TGTGCCAGCAGCTTAGGCCACAGCACGGGGGGTCAGCCCCAGCATTTT
TRBJ2-5 | - | - | TRBV10-3 | CAIALSAGKETQYF | TGTGCCATCGCGTTGTCGGCGGGAAAAGAGACCCAGTACTTC